This T cell receptor (beta chain) came from a study of beta chain features in type 1 diabetes. All of the isolated RNA was reverse transcribed, so expressed TCRB transcripts were sequenced. Sequenced naive, central memory and regulatory T cell samples produced an average of around 3.9 million reads. Assay used: immunoSEQ multiplex PCR; TCRdb lists only in-frame clones, some missing. The table records around 250,000 clones, around 26% of them present only once. Sorted CD4+ subsets: naive, central memory, regulatory, stem cell-like memory (CD45RO/CCR7/CD25/CD127/CD95/CD27 panel). The V segment lost 0 bases and the J segment 5 bases; nucleotides outside the gene matches: 7. CDR1 SGHRS and CDR2 YFSETQ come from the germline V gene. The CDR3 consists of 15 residues. This clone came up a few times.

The specimen sequenced was central memory CD4+ T cells from blood. The clonotype originates from a man aged 25 to 40 in good health. The chain combines TRBV5-1 with TRBJ2-5; TRBD1 agrees at 7 bases. CDR3 region: CASSLGDRDRETQYF. The CDR3 coding sequence is TGCGCCAGCAGCTTGGGCGACAGGGATAGGGAGACCCAGTACTTC.